A selection of T cell receptor beta chains follows, all from one sample in a study of cytomegalovirus exposure and HLA in healthy donors. Assay used: immunoSEQ multiplex PCR; TCRdb lists only in-frame clones, some missing. The sample has 120,000 or so clones; around 68% are singletons. Sequencing was carried out using PBMCs. These receptors originate from a middle-aged man in good health and CMV-seropositive. CDR3s include the opening cysteine and the closing phenylalanine or tryptophan. D genes are given only for firm matches. Clone size is shown for a subset of rows, as once, few, many or a class of expanded clone.

v_gene: TRBV20-1
abundance: -
j_gene: TRBJ1-2
d_gene: -
CDR3aa: CSARGREGYTF
CDR3nt: TGCAGTGCTAGAGGAAGGGAGGGCTACACCTTC

v_gene: TRBV28
abundance: -
j_gene: TRBJ2-3
d_gene: -
CDR3aa: CASRRPYSGGGSPSTDTQYF
CDR3nt: TGTGCCAGCAGACGGCCCTATAGCGGAGGGGGCTCCCCCAGCACAGATACGCAGTATTTT

v_gene: TRBV12-5
abundance: -
j_gene: TRBJ2-7
d_gene: -
CDR3aa: CARVGAGQTYEQYF
CDR3nt: TGTGCTAGGGTTGGCGCGGGCCAGACCTACGAGCAGTACTTC

v_gene: TRBV9
abundance: once
j_gene: TRBJ2-5
d_gene: -
CDR3aa: CASSGTGTQVETQYF
CDR3nt: TGTGCCAGCAGCGGAACCGGGACACAGGTGGAGACCCAGTACTTC

v_gene: TRBV4-1
abundance: -
j_gene: TRBJ2-7
d_gene: -
CDR3aa: CASSQETGNSNEQYF
CDR3nt: TGCGCCAGCAGCCAAGAAACCGGTAATTCAAACGAGCAGTACTTC

v_gene: TRBV19
abundance: -
j_gene: TRBJ1-6
d_gene: TRBD1
CDR3aa: CASNKGTAHNSPLHF
CDR3nt: TGTGCCAGTAACAAAGGGACAGCTCATAATTCACCCCTCCACTTT

v_gene: TRBV27
abundance: -
j_gene: TRBJ2-2
d_gene: TRBD2
CDR3aa: CASSLLAGALNGELFF
CDR3nt: TGTGCCAGCAGTTTGCTAGCGGGAGCCTTAAACGGGGAGCTGTTTTTT

v_gene: TRBV6-1
abundance: -
j_gene: TRBJ2-1
d_gene: -
CDR3aa: CASGLRQVDYNEQFF
CDR3nt: TGTGCCAGCGGACTTAGACAGGTCGACTACAATGAGCAGTTCTTC

v_gene: TRBV10-3
abundance: -
j_gene: TRBJ2-3
d_gene: TRBD2
CDR3aa: CAISETTSGLWGDTQYF
CDR3nt: TGTGCCATCAGTGAGACAACTAGCGGGCTCTGGGGAGATACGCAGTATTTT

v_gene: TRBV5-4
abundance: few
j_gene: TRBJ2-7
d_gene: TRBD1
CDR3aa: CASSPSRQGAYEQYF
CDR3nt: TGTGCCAGCAGCCCGTCGCGACAGGGGGCCTACGAGCAGTACTTC

v_gene: TRBV27
abundance: -
j_gene: TRBJ1-2
d_gene: -
CDR3aa: CASSLRQNYGYTF
CDR3nt: TGTGCCAGCAGTTTAAGACAGAACTATGGCTACACCTTC

v_gene: TRBV4-2
abundance: -
j_gene: TRBJ1-5
d_gene: -
CDR3aa: CASSQDHGSNQPQHF
CDR3nt: TGTGCCAGCAGCCAAGATCACGGTAGCAATCAGCCCCAGCATTTT

v_gene: TRBV4-1
abundance: few
j_gene: TRBJ1-3
d_gene: -
CDR3aa: CASSFLSGNTIYF
CDR3nt: TGCGCCAGCAGCTTTCTTTCTGGAAACACCATATATTTT

v_gene: TRBV27
abundance: -
j_gene: TRBJ1-5
d_gene: TRBD1
CDR3aa: CASSVRDRVPGQPQHF
CDR3nt: TGTGCCAGCAGTGTCCGGGACAGGGTGCCTGGTCAGCCCCAGCATTTT

v_gene: TRBV5-1
abundance: -
j_gene: TRBJ2-5
d_gene: -
CDR3aa: CASSLADSLRETQYF
CDR3nt: TGCGCCAGCAGCTTGGCGGACTCCCTCCGAGAGACCCAGTACTTC

v_gene: TRBV11-2
abundance: -
j_gene: TRBJ2-7
d_gene: TRBD1
CDR3aa: CASSPRQGAYEQYF
CDR3nt: TGTGCCAGCAGCCCGAGACAGGGTGCCTACGAGCAGTACTTC

v_gene: TRBV5-1
abundance: -
j_gene: TRBJ2-7
d_gene: -
CDR3aa: CASSPAQALRNEQYF
CDR3nt: TGCGCCAGCTCTCCGGCACAGGCCCTCCGGAACGAGCAGTACTTC

v_gene: TRBV4-2
abundance: few
j_gene: TRBJ2-5
d_gene: TRBD2
CDR3aa: CASSQVREAGETQYF
CDR3nt: TGTGCCAGCAGCCAAGTCCGGGAGGCTGGGGAGACCCAGTACTTC

v_gene: TRBV30
abundance: -
j_gene: TRBJ2-7
d_gene: TRBD2
CDR3aa: CACTGTSTYEQYF
CDR3nt: TGTGCCTGCACCGGGACTAGCACCTACGAGCAGTACTTC

v_gene: TRBV11-2
abundance: -
j_gene: TRBJ1-3
d_gene: -
CDR3aa: CASSPWGGKENTIYF
CDR3nt: TGTGCCAGCAGCCCCTGGGGCGGGAAGGAAAACACCATATATTTT

v_gene: TRBV5-1
abundance: -
j_gene: TRBJ2-7
d_gene: -
CDR3aa: CASSPGGDSFYEQYF
CDR3nt: TGCGCCAGCAGCCCCGGGGGGGACAGTTTCTACGAGCAGTACTTC

v_gene: TRBV2
abundance: once
j_gene: TRBJ1-4
d_gene: -
CDR3aa: CASLQSREKLFF
CDR3nt: TGTGCCAGCTTACAGAGTCGGGAAAAACTGTTTTTT